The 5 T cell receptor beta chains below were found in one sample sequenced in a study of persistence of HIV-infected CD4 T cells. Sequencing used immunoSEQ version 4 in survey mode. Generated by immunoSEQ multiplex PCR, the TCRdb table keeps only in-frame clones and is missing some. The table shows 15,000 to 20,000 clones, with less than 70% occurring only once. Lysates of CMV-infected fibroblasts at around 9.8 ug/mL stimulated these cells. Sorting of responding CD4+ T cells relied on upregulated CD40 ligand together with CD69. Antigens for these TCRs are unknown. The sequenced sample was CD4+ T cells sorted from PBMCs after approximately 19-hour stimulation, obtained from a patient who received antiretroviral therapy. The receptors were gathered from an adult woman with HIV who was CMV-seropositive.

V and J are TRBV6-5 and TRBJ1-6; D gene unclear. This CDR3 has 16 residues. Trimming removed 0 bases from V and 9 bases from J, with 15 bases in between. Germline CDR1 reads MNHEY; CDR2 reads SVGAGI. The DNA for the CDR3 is TGTGCCAGCAGTTACTCGACCCCGGGTGTTGGTTCACCCCTCCACTTT. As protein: CASSYSTPGVGSPLHF.

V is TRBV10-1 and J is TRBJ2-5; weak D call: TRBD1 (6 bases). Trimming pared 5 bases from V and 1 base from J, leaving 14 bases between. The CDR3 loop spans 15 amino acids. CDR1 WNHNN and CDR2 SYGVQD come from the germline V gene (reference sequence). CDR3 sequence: CASSMHGQSQETQYF. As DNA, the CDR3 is TGCGCCAGCAGTATGCATGGACAGTCCCAAGAGACCCAGTACTTC.

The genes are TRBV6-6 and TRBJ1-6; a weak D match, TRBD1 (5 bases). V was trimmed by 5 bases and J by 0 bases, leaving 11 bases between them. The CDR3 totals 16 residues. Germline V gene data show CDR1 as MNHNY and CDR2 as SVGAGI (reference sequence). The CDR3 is CASSRDGNSYNSPLHF. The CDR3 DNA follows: TGTGCCAGCAGTAGGGACGGAAACTCCTATAATTCACCCCTCCACTTT.

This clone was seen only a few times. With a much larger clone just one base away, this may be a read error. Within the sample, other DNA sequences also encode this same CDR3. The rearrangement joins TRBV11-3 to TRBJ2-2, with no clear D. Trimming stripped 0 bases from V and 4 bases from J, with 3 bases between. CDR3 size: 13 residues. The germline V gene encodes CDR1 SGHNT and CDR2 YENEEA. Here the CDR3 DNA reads TGTGCCAGCAGCTTAGATTTCACCGGGGAGCTGTTTTTT. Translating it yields CASSLDFTGELFF.

CDR3 DNA sequence: TGTGCCAGCAGCATCGGGCCTTTCACAGATACGCAGTATTTT. Translating gives CASSIGPFTDTQYF. The chain employs TRBV3-1 (or the pseudogene TRBV3-2) and TRBJ2-3; D gene unclear. Trimming shortened V by 5 bases and J by 2 bases, and 11 bases separated the two germline ends. This CDR3 region has 14 residues. CDR1 and CDR2 from the germline V gene are LGHDT and YNNKEL (reference sequence).